One and the same sample provided the 18 T cell receptor beta chains below, sequenced in a study of shared clonotypes between healthy human individuals. Sequenced by immunoSEQ multiplex PCR; TCRdb stores in-frame clones only, minus some. The sample contains 170,000 or so clones, approximately 61% of which appear only once. Sequenced input: memory CD4+ T cells sorted from blood. This sample's subset: CD45RA-negative fraction. All receptors derive from a man aged 30-40 years in good health.

The rearrangement uses TRBV5-1 and TRBJ2-7, with a tentative D call TRBD2 (5 bases). Between the trimmed V and J ends, which lost 0 bases and 3 bases, there was a span of 10 bases. The CDR3 is 14 amino acids. From germline, CDR1 is SGHRS and CDR2 YFSETQ. In DNA form, the CDR3 reads TGCGCCAGCAGCTTGGAGGCTACTAGCTACGAGCAGTACTTC. This codes for CASSLEATSYEQYF.

V gene TRBV7-2 combines with J gene TRBJ2-7; possibly TRBD1 or TRBD2 for D (5 bases each). The CDR3 length is 15 residues. CDR1 and CDR2 from the germline V gene are SGHTA and FQGNSA. With 3 bases removed from V and 0 bases from J, the gap between germline ends came to 12 bases. The CDR3 DNA reads TGTGCCAGCAGCTTTGGGGGAAAGTCCTCCTACGAGCAGTACTTC. Translation: CASSFGGKSSYEQYF.

The chain carries TRBV28 and TRBJ1-5; D uncertain. This CDR3 is built from 16 residues. The V and J ends lost 2 bases and 3 bases respectively, with 14 bases between them. Per the germline V gene, CDR1 is MDHEN and CDR2 is SYDVKM. The CDR3 DNA follows: TGTGCCAGCAGTTTACCCCTCGGGATAAACAATCAGCCCCAGCATTTT. Amino acids: CASSLPLGINNQPQHF. The full variable domain, completed using reference TRBV28 and TRBJ1-5, is DVKVTQSSRYLVKRTGEKVFLECVQDMDHENMFWYRQDPGLGLRLIYFSYDVKMKEKGDIPEGYSVSREKKERFSLILESASTNQTSMYLCASSLPLGINNQPQHFGDGTRLSIL.

The chain couples TRBV7-2 to TRBJ2-3; tentative D call: TRBD1 (6 bases). The CDR3 runs 15 residues. With 5 bases removed from V and 0 bases from J, the gap between germline ends came to 12 bases. In germline, CDR1 is SGHTA, CDR2 FQGNSA. CDR3 nucleotides: TGTGCCAGCAGCCCGTGGACAGCTAGCACAGATACGCAGTATTTT. This codes for CASSPWTASTDTQYF.

Points on this clone: The junction departs from germline at one end; a sequencing error may be responsible. The same CDR3 arises from other DNA sequences in this sample as well. The chain joins TRBV10-3 to TRBJ2-3; the match to TRBD1 covers 7 bases. This CDR3 comprises 13 residues. CDR1 ENHRY and CDR2 SYGVKD come from the germline V gene. This chain's CDR3 is CAIGEQGTDTQYF. The CDR3 DNA reads as TGTGCCATCGGTGAACAGGGGACAGATACGCAGTATTTT.

This chain connects TRBV5-4 to TRBJ2-7, with D unclear. The CDR3 sequence is 12 residues long. Germline CDR1 reads SGHNT; CDR2 reads YYREEE (reference sequence). Trimming stripped 0 bases from V and 3 bases from J, with 4 bases between. CDR3 sequence: CASSLDYYEQYF. CDR3 coding DNA: TGTGCCAGCAGCTTGGACTACTACGAGCAGTACTTC.

The chain has TRBV7-9 and TRBJ2-7, with 12 bases that match TRBD2. V shed 4 bases and J 0 bases; nucleotides not matched to a gene: 4. The CDR3 extends over 16 amino acids. Germline CDR1 and CDR2: SEHNR and FQNEAQ (reference sequence). The CDR3 DNA reads as TGTGCCAGCAGCTATACTAGCGGGAGGACCTCCTACGAGCAGTACTTC. It codes for CASSYTSGRTSYEQYF.

This sequence joins TRBV18 and TRBJ1-1, with D possibly TRBD1 on 6 matching bases. The CDR3 has 14 residues. With 3 bases removed from V and 4 bases from J, the gap between germline ends came to 12 bases. Germline assignment: CDR1 KGHSH and CDR2 LQKENI. DNA of the CDR3: TGTGCCAGCTCACCTTCTGAAGGGGGCACTGAAGCTTTCTTT. Encoded protein: CASSPSEGGTEAFF.

The sample holds many counts of this clone. The V call is TRBV6-5, the J call TRBJ2-7, with TRBD2 identical over 13 bases. V dropped 6 bases and J dropped 3; count of bases not matched to a gene: 5. The CDR3 has 15 residues. Germline V gives CDR1 MNHEY, CDR2 SVGAGI. CDR3 loop: CASRLGLAGHYEQYF. Here the CDR3 DNA reads TGTGCCAGCAGACTGGGACTAGCGGGGCACTACGAGCAGTACTTC.

The sample holds many counts of this clone. This sequence joins TRBV7-2 and TRBJ2-7, with D maybe TRBD2 (8 bases). Germline CDR1 is SGHTA and CDR2 is FQGNSA. V was trimmed by 5 bases and J by 5 bases, leaving 22 bases between them. CDR3 length equals 16 residues. For the CDR3, the DNA is TGTGCCAGCAGCAGAGCGGGGGCAGGGGGACCCGACGAGCAGTACTTC. It yields the protein CASSRAGAGGPDEQYF.

This rearrangement joins TRBV28 to TRBJ1-1; perhaps TRBD1 as D (6 bases). Germline V gives CDR1 MDHEN, CDR2 SYDVKM. The CDR3 consists of 11 residues. Trimming cost V 7 bases and J 8 bases, with 11 bases left between them. In nucleotides, the CDR3 is TGTGCCAGCATTGGGGGCAGAGAAGCTTTCTTT. This encodes CASIGGREAFF.

The chain combines TRBV5-4 with TRBJ2-2; 7 positions match TRBD2. Germline-derived CDR1 and CDR2 are SGHNT and YYREEE (reference sequence). The junction had 6 bases not matched to a gene; V was cut back by 4 bases and J by 0 bases. This CDR3 is 16 amino acids long. The CDR3 DNA sequence: TGTGCCAGCAGCCGGGAGGCAGGAGCGAACACCGGGGAGCTGTTTTTT. This encodes CASSREAGANTGELFF.

The gene calls are TRBV2 and TRBJ1-2; D may be TRBD1 (6 bases). Trimming cost V 5 bases and J 8 bases, with 15 bases left between them. This CDR3 is built from 13 residues. CDR1 and CDR2 from the germline V gene are SNHLY and FYNNEI. The CDR3 protein is CASSRGDIRGYTF. The CDR3 DNA sequence: TGTGCCAGCAGTCGCGGGGACATCAGGGGCTACACCTTC.

The chain carries TRBV5-1 and TRBJ2-7, with a tentative D call TRBD2 (6 bases). Germline V CDR1 and CDR2: SGHRS, YFSETQ. This CDR3 has 15 amino acids. Between the trimmed V and J ends, which lost 4 bases and 5 bases, there was a span of 19 bases. CDR3 DNA sequence: TGCGCCAGCAGCCTGACCGGGACTGGTGTGGACGAGCAGTACTTC. Its protein product is CASSLTGTGVDEQYF.

V and J are TRBV6-1 and TRBJ2-5; D assignment may be TRBD1 or TRBD2 (5 bases each). The V end lost 4 bases, the J end lost 7 bases, and 16 bases lay between the germline ends. Germline V gene sequence: CDR1 MNHNS, CDR2 SASEGT. CDR3 length equals 14 residues. In nucleotides, the CDR3 is TGTGCCAGCAGTGTGGACGTGGGGGTAGGGACCCAGTACTTC. This translates into CASSVDVGVGTQYF.

CDR3 nucleotides: TGTGCCAGCAGCAGTCTAGCGGAGTCCTACAATGAGCAGTTCTTC. It codes for CASSSLAESYNEQFF. This chain links TRBV7-2 with TRBJ2-1; TRBD2 matches at 7 bases. This CDR3 contains 15 residues. Germline V gene sequence: CDR1 SGHTA, CDR2 FQGNSA. V shed 5 bases and J 1 base; nucleotides not matched to a gene: 5.

There are a few counts of this clone. V gene TRBV27 combines with J gene TRBJ2-5; D is uncertain. Trimming took 3 bases from V and 5 from J, leaving 10 bases between them. Germline V CDR1 and CDR2: MNHEY, SMNVEV (reference sequence). The length of the CDR3 is 13 residues. CDR3 residues: CASSFNDLETQYF. The CDR3 nucleotides read TGTGCCAGCAGTTTTAACGACCTCGAGACCCAGTACTTC.

As concerns this clone: An end of the junction does not agree with germline; a read error may underlie this. The CDR3 nucleotides read TGTGCCAGCAGCTTGTTAGGGGGATCGCACTTC. This sequence encodes CASSLLGGSHF. V is TRBV5-8 and J is TRBJ2-7; the D gene is possibly TRBD1 (6 bases). Germline V CDR1 and CDR2: SGHTS, YDEGEE. The length of the CDR3 is 11 residues.